This T cell receptor beta chain was sequenced for a study of CD8+ T cells in alopecia areata. Study-level points and caveats: There were also resident alphabeta T cells of normal skin sequenced in scalp samples.

Once RNA had been extracted, it was reverse transcribed into cDNA to act as the sequencing template. Measured with immunoSEQ multiplex PCR; TCRdb has only the in-frame clones, and not every one. Counted here are 150,000 to 200,000 clones, roughly 60% occurring once; the ten biggest clones make up 14%. Sample treatment: oral pan-JAK inhibitor, 5-10 mg twice daily. Note on this clone: Its specificity is not known.

Germline values: CDR1 LNHNV, CDR2 YYDKDF (reference sequence). This CDR3 contains 14 residues. Trimming removed 0 bases from V and 5 bases from J, with 10 bases in between. V is TRBV15 and J is TRBJ2-5, with D maybe TRBD2 (7 bases). The origin of this receptor is a human donor with alopecia areata. The specimen was CD4+ T cells sorted from blood, collected at week 24, from a patient treated with tofacitinib. This CDR3 reads CATSREGGPETQYF. CDR3 sequence (DNA): TGTGCCACCAGCAGAGAGGGGGGGCCGGAGACCCAGTACTTC.